A selection of T cell receptor beta chains follows, all from one sample in a study of regulatory T cells in long-lasting Graves disease. TCRdb processed the multiplex PCR reads anew with MiXCR; each CDR3 protein has one entry. This table has some 340,000 distinct CDR3 sequences, approximately 25% appearing once. This sample comprised peripheral blood mononuclear cells (PBMCs), obtained when the disease was refractory, from a patient treated with antithyroid drugs. The receptors were gathered from a woman in her 40s with Graves disease. Each CDR3 is given with its conserved first and last residue. D genes are given only for firm matches. The listing skips clone size in some rows; elsewhere it reads once, few, many or a size class.

TRBD1	.	TRBV27	17	TRBJ1-2	TGTGCCAGCAGCGAGGGTGGCAGGGGGCGCCGAAACTATGGCTACACCTTC	CASSEGGRGRRNYGYTF
.	.	TRBV7-9	15	TRBJ1-4	TGTGCCATCAGCCTCCCAGGGGTAACTAATGAAAAACTGTTTTTT	CAISLPGVTNEKLFF
.	many	TRBV7-9	13	TRBJ2-7	TGTGCCAGCAGCTGGAGCCGGGAATACGAGCAGTACTTC	CASSWSREYEQYF
.	few	TRBV20-1	12	TRBJ2-7	TGCAGTGCATGGGACACGCGCTACGAGCAGTACTTC	CSAWDTRYEQYF
.	many	TRBV12-3/TRBV12-4	15	TRBJ1-5	TGTGCCAGCACCCTGGGAGGGGTGGGCAATCAGCCCCAGCATTTT	CASTLGGVGNQPQHF
.	.	TRBV3-1	14	TRBJ2-2	TGTGCCAGCAGCCTAGAAGGGGCGACCGGGGAGCTGTTTTTT	CASSLEGATGELFF
.	few	TRBV6-1	12	TRBJ2-7	TGTGCCAGCAGCCCCTTATCTGGGGAGCAGTACTTC	CASSPLSGEQYF
TRBD1	.	TRBV6-2/TRBV6-3	14	TRBJ2-7	TGTGCCAGCAGTCGGGGACAGCCCCACTACGAGCAGTACTTC	CASSRGQPHYEQYF
.	.	TRBV12-3/TRBV12-4	14	TRBJ2-2	TGTGCCAGCAATCCCGCGGGGGCCCCCGGGGAGCTGTTTTTT	CASNPAGAPGELFF
TRBD1	many	TRBV2	15	TRBJ2-7	TGTGCCAGCAGTGAAGAACAGGGGGCGAGTTACGAGCAGTACTTC	CASSEEQGASYEQYF
TRBD2	few	TRBV19	18	TRBJ2-7	TGTGCCAGTAGTAAAACCGGGACTAGCGGGATAACTCTAGGCGAGCAGTACTTC	CASSKTGTSGITLGEQYF
.	.	TRBV7-2	13	TRBJ2-7	TGTGCCAGCAGCTTTGGTAATACCTACGAGCAGTACTTC	CASSFGNTYEQYF
TRBD2	few	TRBV12-3/TRBV12-4	15	TRBJ2-2	TGTGCCAGCAGTTTAGAAATTGCGGGGGCCGGGGAGCTGTTTTTT	CASSLEIAGAGELFF
.	many	TRBV28	14	TRBJ2-7	TGTGCCAGCAGTTTAGCCTCCGACTTCTACGAGCAGTACTTC	CASSLASDFYEQYF
TRBD2	many	TRBV2	13	TRBJ2-7	TGTGCCAGATCCGGGACTACCTCCTACGAGCAGTACTTC	CARSGTTSYEQYF